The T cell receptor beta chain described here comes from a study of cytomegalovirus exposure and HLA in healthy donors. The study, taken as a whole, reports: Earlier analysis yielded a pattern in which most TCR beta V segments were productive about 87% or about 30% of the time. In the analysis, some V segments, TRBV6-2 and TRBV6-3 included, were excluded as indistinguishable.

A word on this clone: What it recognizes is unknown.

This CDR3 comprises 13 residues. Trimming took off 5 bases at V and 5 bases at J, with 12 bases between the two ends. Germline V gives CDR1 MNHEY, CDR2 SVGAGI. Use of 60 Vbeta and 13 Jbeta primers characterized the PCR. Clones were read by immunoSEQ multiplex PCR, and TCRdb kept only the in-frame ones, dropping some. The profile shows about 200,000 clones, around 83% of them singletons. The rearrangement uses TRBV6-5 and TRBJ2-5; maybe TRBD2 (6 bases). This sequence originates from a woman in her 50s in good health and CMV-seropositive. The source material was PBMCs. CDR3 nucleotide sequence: TGTGCCAGCAGTGCCCCGGGGGTTGAGACCCAGTACTTC. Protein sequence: CASSAPGVETQYF.